A selection of T cell receptor beta chains follows, all from one sample in a study of cytomegalovirus exposure and HLA in healthy donors. Method: immunoSEQ multiplex PCR; TCRdb's copy keeps in-frame clones and lacks some. The data show roughly 100,000 clones, about 70% seen once. Sequencing was done on a sample of PBMCs. These receptors all come from a man aged 25 to 40 in good health and CMV-seronegative. Each CDR3 is given with its conserved first and last residue. D genes are given only for firm matches. Size is omitted from some rows. Given values are once, few, many or a class for expanded clones.

>TRBV9|TRBJ2-2|few|TRBD1
CASSRKSGTGGTGELFF
TGTGCCAGCAGCCGAAAGTCCGGGACAGGGGGTACCGGGGAGCTGTTTTTT
>TRBV25-1|TRBJ2-3|.|.
CASSEGGRGTDTQYF
TGTGCCAGCAGTGAGGGGGGAAGGGGCACAGATACGCAGTATTTT
>TRBV5-1|TRBJ2-1|few|TRBD2
CASSFGLGGRGYNEQFF
TGCGCCAGCAGCTTTGGGCTGGGCGGGAGAGGCTACAATGAGCAGTTCTTC
>TRBV9|TRBJ1-3|.|TRBD1
CASSTGVGGNTIYF
TGTGCCAGCAGTACAGGGGTCGGTGGAAACACCATATATTTT
>TRBV27|TRBJ1-1|.|.
CASSLLRGNTEAFF
TGTGCCAGCAGTTTATTACGGGGGAACACTGAAGCTTTCTTT
>TRBV10-3|TRBJ1-5|.|TRBD1
CAISTTGSQGPQHF
TGTGCCATCAGCACGACAGGGAGTCAGGGGCCCCAGCATTTT
>TRBV5-1|TRBJ2-7|.|TRBD1
CASSSDRGFSYEQYF
TGCGCCAGCAGCTCGGACAGGGGCTTCTCCTACGAGCAGTACTTC
>TRBV13|TRBJ1-1|.|TRBD1
CASSPRGTGSTEAFF
TGTGCCAGCAGCCCCAGGGGGACAGGGAGCACTGAAGCTTTCTTT
>TRBV5-1|TRBJ2-3|.|TRBD1
CASSNRDSNTDTQYF
TGCGCCAGCAGCAACCGGGACAGCAACACAGATACGCAGTATTTT
>TRBV6-5|TRBJ2-1|.|TRBD2
CAATAGAGREQFF
TGTGCCGCCACAGCGGGAGCGGGGCGGGAGCAGTTCTTC
>TRBV5-6|TRBJ2-7|once|TRBD1
CASSSDRGLGYEQYF
TGTGCCAGCAGCTCCGACAGGGGGCTGGGGTACGAGCAGTACTTC
>TRBV19|TRBJ2-5|few|TRBD1
CASSSSGTGQTQYF
TGTGCCAGTAGTTCCTCCGGGACAGGGCAGACCCAGTACTTC
>TRBV9|TRBJ2-7|.|TRBD2
CASSVDPGLAYEQYF
TGTGCCAGCAGCGTTGATCCGGGACTAGCCTACGAGCAGTACTTC
>TRBV7-3|TRBJ2-3|few|.
CASSPGGTKADTQYF
TGTGCCAGCAGCCCCGGGGGTACTAAAGCAGATACGCAGTATTTT
>TRBV29-1|TRBJ2-1|.|.
CSVGGEGGSYNEQFF
TGCAGCGTTGGGGGAGAGGGCGGGTCCTACAATGAGCAGTTCTTC
>TRBV2|TRBJ1-2|.|TRBD1
CASSAGTGYGYTF
TGTGCCAGCAGTGCCGGGACAGGGTACGGCTACACCTTC
>TRBV15|TRBJ2-2|.|TRBD2
CATSTGSFGLAGGPGELFF
TGTGCCACCAGCACGGGTAGCTTCGGACTAGCGGGAGGGCCCGGGGAGCTGTTTTTT
>TRBV6-4|TRBJ2-3|few|TRBD1
CASSEGTGADTQYF
TGTGCCAGCAGTGAGGGGACAGGGGCAGATACGCAGTATTTT
>TRBV27|TRBJ2-7|.|.
CASSFIAGDEQYF
TGTGCCAGCAGTTTTATCGCAGGGGACGAGCAGTACTTC